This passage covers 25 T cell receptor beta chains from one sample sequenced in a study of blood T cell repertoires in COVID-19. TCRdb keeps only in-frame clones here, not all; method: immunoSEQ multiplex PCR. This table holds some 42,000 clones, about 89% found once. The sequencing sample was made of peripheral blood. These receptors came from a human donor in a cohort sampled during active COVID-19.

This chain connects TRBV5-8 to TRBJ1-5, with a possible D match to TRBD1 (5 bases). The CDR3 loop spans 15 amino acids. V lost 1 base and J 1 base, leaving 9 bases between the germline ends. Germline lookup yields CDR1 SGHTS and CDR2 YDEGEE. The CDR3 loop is CASSLQGVSNQPQHF. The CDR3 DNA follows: TGTGCCAGCAGCTTGCAGGGTGTCAGCAATCAGCCCCAGCATTTT.

The CDR3 DNA sequence: TGTGCCAGCAGCCAAGATCCGGCGGGGGCCGGCACTGAAGCTTTCTTT. Encoded protein: CASSQDPAGAGTEAFF. The chain recombines TRBV3-1 (or the pseudogene TRBV3-2) with TRBJ1-1, with a possible D match to TRBD1 (6 bases). Per the germline V gene, CDR1 is LGHDT and CDR2 is YNNKEL (reference sequence). The V end lost 0 bases, the J end lost 4 bases, and 15 bases lay between the germline ends. The CDR3 spans 16 residues.

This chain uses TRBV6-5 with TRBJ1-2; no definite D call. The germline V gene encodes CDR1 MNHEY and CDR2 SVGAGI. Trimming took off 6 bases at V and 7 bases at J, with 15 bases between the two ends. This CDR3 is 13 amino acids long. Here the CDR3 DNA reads TGTGCCAGCAGCCTTAAGTGGCGGCTTGGCTACACCTTC. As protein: CASSLKWRLGYTF.

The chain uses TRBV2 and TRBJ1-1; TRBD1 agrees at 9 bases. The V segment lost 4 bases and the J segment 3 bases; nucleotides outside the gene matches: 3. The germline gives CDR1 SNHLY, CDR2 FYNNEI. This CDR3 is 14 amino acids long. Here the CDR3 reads CASSGRTGDTEAFF. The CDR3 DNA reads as TGTGCCAGCAGTGGGCGGACAGGGGACACTGAAGCTTTCTTT.

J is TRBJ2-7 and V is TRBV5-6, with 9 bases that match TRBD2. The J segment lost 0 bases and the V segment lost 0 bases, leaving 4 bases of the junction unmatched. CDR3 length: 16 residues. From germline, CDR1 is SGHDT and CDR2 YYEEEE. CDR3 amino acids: CASSLGLADNSYEQYF. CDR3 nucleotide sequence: TGTGCCAGCAGCTTGGGACTAGCGGACAACTCCTACGAGCAGTACTTC.

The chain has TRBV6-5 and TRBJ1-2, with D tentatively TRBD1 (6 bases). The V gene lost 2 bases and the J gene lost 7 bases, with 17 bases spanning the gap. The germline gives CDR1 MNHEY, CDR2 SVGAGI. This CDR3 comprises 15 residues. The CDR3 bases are TGTGCCAGCAGTTACACTACCCGGACAGAACTTGGCTACACCTTC. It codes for CASSYTTRTELGYTF.

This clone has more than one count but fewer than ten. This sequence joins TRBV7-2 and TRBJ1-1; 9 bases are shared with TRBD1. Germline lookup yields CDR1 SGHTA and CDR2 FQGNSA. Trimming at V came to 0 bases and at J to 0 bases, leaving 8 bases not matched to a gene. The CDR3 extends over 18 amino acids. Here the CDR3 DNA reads TGTGCCAGCAGCTTAGCTAAGCCGGGACAGGGACTGAACACTGAAGCTTTCTTT. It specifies CASSLAKPGQGLNTEAFF.

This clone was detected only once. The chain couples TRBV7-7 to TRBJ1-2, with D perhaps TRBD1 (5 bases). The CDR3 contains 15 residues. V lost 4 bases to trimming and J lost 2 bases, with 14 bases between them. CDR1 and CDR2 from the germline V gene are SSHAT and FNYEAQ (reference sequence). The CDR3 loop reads CASSSNTKGNYGYTF. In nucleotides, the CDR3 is TGTGCCAGCAGCTCTAACACTAAGGGGAACTATGGCTACACCTTC.

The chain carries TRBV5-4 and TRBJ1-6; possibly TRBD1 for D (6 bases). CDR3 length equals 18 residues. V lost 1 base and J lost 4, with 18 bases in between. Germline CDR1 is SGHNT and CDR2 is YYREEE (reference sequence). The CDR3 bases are TGTGCCAGCAGCTTGTGGGGGGGGCAAACCGGATATAATTCACCCCTCCACTTT. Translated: CASSLWGGQTGYNSPLHF.

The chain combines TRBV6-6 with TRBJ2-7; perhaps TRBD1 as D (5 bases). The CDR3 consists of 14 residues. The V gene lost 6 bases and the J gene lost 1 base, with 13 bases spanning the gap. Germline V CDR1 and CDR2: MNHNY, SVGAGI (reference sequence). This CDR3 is CASSPSRDSYEQYF. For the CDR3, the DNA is TGTGCCAGCAGCCCCTCCAGGGATTCCTACGAGCAGTACTTC.

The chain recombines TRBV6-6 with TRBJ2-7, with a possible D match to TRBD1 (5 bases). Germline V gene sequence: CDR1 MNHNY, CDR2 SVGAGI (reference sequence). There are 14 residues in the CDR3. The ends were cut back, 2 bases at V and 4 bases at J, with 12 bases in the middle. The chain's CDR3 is CASSYERQLYEQYF. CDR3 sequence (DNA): TGTGCCAGCAGTTACGAAAGACAGTTATACGAGCAGTACTTC.

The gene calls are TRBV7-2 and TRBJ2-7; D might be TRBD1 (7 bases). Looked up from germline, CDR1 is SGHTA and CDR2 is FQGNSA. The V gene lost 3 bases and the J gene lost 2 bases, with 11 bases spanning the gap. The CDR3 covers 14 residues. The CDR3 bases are TGTGCCAGCAGCTTCGCAGGGGGGACCTACGAGCAGTACTTC. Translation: CASSFAGGTYEQYF.

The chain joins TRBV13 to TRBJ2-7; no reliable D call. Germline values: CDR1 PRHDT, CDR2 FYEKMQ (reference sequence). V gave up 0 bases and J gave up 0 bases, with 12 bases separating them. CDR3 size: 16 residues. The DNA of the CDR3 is TGTGCCAGCAGCTTAGGGCCCAGGCTGAGCTCCTACGAGCAGTACTTC. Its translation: CASSLGPRLSSYEQYF.

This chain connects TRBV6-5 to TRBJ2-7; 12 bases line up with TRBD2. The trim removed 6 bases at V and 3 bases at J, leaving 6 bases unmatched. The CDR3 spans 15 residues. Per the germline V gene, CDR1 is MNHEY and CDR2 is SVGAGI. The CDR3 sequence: CASSRLAGVFYEQYF. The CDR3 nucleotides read TGTGCCAGCAGCAGACTAGCGGGGGTTTTCTACGAGCAGTACTTC.

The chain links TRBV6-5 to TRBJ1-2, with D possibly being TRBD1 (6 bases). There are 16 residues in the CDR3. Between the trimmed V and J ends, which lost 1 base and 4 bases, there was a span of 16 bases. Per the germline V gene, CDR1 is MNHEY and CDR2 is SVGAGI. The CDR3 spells CASSYLSSRDTYGYTF. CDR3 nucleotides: TGTGCCAGCAGTTACTTATCGTCCCGGGACACCTATGGCTACACCTTC.

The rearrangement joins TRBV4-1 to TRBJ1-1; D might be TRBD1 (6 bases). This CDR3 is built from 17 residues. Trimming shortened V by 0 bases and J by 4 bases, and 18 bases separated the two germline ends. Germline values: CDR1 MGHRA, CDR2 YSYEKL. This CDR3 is CASSQDRGTLMTTEAFF. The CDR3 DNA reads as TGCGCCAGCAGCCAAGATAGGGGGACACTAATGACCACTGAAGCTTTCTTT.

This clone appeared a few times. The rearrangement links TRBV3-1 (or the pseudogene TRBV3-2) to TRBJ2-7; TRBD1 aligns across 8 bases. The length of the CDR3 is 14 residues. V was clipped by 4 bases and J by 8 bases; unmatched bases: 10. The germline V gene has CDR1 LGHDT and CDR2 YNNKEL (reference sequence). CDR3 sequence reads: CASSRGTGPAKQYF. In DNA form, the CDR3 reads TGTGCCAGCAGCCGAGGGACAGGCCCCGCGAAGCAGTACTTC.

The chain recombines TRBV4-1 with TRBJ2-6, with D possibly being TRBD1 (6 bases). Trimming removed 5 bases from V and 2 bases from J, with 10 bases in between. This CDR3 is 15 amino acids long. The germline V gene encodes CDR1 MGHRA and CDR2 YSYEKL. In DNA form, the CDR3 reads TGCGCCAGCAGCGGACCAGGGGCTGGGGCCAACGTCCTGACTTTC. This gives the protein CASSGPGAGANVLTF.

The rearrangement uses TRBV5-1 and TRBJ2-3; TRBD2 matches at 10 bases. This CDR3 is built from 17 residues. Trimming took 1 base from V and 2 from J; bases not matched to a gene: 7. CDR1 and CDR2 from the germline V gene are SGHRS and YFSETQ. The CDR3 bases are TGCGCCAGCAGCTTGCCTAGCGGGGGCACCGACACAGATACGCAGTATTTT. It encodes CASSLPSGGTDTDTQYF.

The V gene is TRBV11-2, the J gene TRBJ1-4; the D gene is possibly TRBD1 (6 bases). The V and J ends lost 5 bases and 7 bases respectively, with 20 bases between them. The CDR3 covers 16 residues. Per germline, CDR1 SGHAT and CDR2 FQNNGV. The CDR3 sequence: CASSPGAWGRGEKLFF. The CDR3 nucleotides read TGTGCCAGCAGCCCAGGGGCGTGGGGCAGGGGTGAAAAACTGTTTTTT.

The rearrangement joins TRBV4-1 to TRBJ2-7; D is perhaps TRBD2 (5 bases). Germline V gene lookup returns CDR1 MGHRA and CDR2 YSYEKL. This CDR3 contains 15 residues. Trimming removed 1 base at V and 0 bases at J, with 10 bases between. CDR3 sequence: CASSQGRSGSYEQYF. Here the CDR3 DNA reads TGCGCCAGCAGCCAAGGGAGGTCCGGCTCCTACGAGCAGTACTTC.

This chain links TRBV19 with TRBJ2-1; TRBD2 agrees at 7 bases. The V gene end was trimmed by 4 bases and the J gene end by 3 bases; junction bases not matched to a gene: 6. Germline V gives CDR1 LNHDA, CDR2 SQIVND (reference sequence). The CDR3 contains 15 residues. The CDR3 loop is CASSSGGNYYNEQFF. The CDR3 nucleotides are TGTGCCAGTAGTAGCGGGGGAAACTACTACAATGAGCAGTTCTTC.

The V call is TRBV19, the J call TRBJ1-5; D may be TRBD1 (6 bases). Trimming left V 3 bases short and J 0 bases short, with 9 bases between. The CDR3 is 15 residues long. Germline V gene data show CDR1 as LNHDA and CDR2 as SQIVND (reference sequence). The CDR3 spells CASSMTGNSNQPQHF. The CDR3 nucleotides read TGTGCCAGTAGTATGACAGGTAATAGCAATCAGCCCCAGCATTTT.

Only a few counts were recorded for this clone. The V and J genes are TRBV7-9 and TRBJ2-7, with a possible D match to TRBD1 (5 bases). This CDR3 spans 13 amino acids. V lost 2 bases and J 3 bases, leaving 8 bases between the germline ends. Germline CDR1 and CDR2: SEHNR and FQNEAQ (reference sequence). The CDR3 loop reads CASSLFQGYEQYF. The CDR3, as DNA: TGTGCCAGCAGCTTATTTCAGGGCTACGAGCAGTACTTC.

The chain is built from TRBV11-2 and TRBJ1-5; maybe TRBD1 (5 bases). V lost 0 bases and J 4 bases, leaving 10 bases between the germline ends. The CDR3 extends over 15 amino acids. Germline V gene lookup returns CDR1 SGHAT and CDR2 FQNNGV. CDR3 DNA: TGTGCCAGCAGCTTAGATAGGGGAGGTAATCAGCCCCAGCATTTT. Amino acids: CASSLDRGGNQPQHF.